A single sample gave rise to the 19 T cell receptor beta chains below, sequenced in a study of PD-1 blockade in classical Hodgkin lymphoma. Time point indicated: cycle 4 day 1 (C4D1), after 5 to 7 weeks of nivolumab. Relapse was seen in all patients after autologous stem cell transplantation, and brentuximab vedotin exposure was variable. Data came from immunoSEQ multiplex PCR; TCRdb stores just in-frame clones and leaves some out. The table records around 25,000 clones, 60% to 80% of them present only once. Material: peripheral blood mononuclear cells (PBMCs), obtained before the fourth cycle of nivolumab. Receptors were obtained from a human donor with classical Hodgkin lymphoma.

The CDR3: CASSQVGSGYTF. CDR3 nucleotides: TGTGCCAGCAGCCAAGTGGGGTCGGGCTACACCTTC. This sequence joins TRBV14 and TRBJ1-2; no clear D gene. V lost 1 base to trimming and J lost 8 bases, with 8 bases between them. Germline CDR1 SGHDN, CDR2 FVKESK. CDR3 length: 12 residues.

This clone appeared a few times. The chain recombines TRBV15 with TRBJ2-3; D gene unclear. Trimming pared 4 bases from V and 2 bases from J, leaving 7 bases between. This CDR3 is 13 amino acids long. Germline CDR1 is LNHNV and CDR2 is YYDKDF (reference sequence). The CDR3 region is CATSMGHTDTQYF. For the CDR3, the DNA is TGTGCCACCAGCATGGGCCACACAGATACGCAGTATTTT. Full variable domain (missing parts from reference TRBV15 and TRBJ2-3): DAMVIQNPRYQVTQFGKPVTLSCSQTLNHNVMYWYQQKSSQAPKLLFHYYDKDFNNEADTPDNFQSRRPNTSFCFLDIRSPGLGDTAMYLCATSMGHTDTQYFGPGTRLTVL.

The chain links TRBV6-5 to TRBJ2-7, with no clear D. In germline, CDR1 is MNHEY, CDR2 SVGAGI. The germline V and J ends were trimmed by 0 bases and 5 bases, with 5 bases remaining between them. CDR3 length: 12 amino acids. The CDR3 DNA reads TGTGCCAGCAGTTACTCGCCCCACGAGCAGTACTTC. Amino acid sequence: CASSYSPHEQYF.

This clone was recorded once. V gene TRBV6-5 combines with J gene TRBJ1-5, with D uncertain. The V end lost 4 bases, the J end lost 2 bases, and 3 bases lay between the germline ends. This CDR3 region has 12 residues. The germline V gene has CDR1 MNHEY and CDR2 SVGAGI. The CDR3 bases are TGTGCCAGCAGTTCCCGCAATCAGCCCCAGCATTTT. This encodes CASSSRNQPQHF.

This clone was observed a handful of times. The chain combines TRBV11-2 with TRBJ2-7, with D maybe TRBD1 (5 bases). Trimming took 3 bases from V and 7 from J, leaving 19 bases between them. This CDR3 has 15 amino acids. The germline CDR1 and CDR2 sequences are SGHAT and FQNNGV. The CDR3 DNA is TGTGCCAGCAGCTTGGAGTCCAATCCCGCAGGGGAGCAGTACTTC. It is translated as CASSLESNPAGEQYF.

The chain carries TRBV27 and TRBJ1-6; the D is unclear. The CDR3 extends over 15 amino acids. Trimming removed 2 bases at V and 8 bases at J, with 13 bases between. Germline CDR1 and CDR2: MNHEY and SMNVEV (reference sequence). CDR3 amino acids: CASSLHAPKDSPLHF. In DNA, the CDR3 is TGTGCCAGCAGTTTACATGCCCCGAAGGATTCACCCCTCCACTTT.

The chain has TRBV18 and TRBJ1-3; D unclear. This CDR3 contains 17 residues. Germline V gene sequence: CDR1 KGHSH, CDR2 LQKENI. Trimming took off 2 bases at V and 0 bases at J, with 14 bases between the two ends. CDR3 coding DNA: TGTGCCAGCTCACCAAGGATTCGGGTTAACTCTGGAAACACCATATATTTT. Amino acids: CASSPRIRVNSGNTIYF.

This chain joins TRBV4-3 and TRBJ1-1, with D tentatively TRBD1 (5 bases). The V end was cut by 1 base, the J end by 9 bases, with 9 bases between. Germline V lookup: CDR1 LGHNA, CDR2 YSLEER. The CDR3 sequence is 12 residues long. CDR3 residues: CASSQGQGKAFF. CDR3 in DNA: TGCGCCAGCAGCCAAGGCCAGGGTAAAGCTTTCTTT.

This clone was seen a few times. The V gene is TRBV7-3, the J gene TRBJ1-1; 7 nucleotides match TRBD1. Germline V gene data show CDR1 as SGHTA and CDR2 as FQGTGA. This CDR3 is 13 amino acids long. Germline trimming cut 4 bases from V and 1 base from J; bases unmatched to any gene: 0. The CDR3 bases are TGTGCCAGCAGCTGGGACAGGAACACTGAAGCTTTCTTT. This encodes CASSWDRNTEAFF. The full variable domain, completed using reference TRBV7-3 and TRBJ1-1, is GAGVSQTPSNKVTEKGKYVELRCDPISGHTALYWYRQSLGQGPEFLIYFQGTGAADDSGLPNDRFFAVRPEGSVSTLKIQRTERGDSAVYLCASSWDRNTEAFFGQGTRLTVV.

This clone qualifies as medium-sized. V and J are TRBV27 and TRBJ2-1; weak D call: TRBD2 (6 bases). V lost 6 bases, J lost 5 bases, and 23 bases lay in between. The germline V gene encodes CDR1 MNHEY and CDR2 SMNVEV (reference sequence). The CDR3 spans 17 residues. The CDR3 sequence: CASRIRTPGLSHNEQFF. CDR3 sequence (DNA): TGTGCCAGCAGAATTCGGACCCCGGGACTCTCACACAATGAGCAGTTCTTC.

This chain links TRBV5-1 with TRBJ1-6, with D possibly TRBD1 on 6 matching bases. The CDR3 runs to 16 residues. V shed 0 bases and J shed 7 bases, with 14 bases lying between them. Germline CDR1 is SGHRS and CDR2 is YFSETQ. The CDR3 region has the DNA TGCGCCAGCAGCTTGGGGTTTCGGGGGCTCAATTCACCCCTCCACTTT. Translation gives CASSLGFRGLNSPLHF. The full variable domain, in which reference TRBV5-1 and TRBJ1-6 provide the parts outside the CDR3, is KAGVTQTPRYLIKTRGQQVTLSCSPISGHRSVSWYQQTPGQGLQFLFEYFSETQRNKGNFPGRFSGRQFSNSRSEMNVSTLELGDSALYLCASSLGFRGLNSPLHFGNGTRLTVT.

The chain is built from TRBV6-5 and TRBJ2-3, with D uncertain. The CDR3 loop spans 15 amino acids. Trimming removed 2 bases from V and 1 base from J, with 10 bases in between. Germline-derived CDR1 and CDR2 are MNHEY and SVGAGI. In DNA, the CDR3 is TGTGCCAGCAGTTACCGTTCCTCCGGCACAGATACGCAGTATTTT. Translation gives CASSYRSSGTDTQYF.

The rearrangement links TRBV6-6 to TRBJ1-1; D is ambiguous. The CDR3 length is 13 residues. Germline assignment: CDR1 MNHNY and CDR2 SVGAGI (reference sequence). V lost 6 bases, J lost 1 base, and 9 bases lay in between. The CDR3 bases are TGTGCCAGCAGGATGGAGTCGAACACTGAAGCTTTCTTT. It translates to CASRMESNTEAFF.

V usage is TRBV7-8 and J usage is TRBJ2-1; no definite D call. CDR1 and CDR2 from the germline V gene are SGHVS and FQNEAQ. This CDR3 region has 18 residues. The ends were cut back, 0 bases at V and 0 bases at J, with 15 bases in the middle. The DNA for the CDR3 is TGTGCCAGCAGCTTAGCGGTTTTGCGGAAGACCTCCTACAATGAGCAGTTCTTC. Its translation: CASSLAVLRKTSYNEQFF. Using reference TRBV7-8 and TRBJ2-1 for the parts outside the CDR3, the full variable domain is GAGVSQSPRYKVAKRGQDVALRCDPISGHVSLFWYQQALGQGPEFLTYFQNEAQLDKSGLPSDRFFAERPEGSVSTLKIQRTQQEDSAVYLCASSLAVLRKTSYNEQFFGPGTRLTVL.

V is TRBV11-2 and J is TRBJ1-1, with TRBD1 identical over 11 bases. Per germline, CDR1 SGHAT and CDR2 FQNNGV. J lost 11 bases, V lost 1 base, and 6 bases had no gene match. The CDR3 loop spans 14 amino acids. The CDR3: CASSLADRGLGAFF. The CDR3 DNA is TGTGCCAGCAGCTTAGCGGACAGGGGGCTGGGTGCTTTCTTT.

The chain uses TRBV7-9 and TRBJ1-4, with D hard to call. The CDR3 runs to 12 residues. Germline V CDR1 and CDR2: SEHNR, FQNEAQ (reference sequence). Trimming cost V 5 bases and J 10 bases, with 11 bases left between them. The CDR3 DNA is TGTGCCAGCAGCCCCCCGCGGGGAAAACTGTTTTTT. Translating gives CASSPPRGKLFF.

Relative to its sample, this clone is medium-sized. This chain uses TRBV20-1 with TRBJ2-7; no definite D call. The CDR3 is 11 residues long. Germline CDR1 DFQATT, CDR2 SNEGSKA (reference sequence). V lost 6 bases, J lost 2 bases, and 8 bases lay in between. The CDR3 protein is CSASRTYEQYF. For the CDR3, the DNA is TGCAGTGCCTCTCGTACCTACGAGCAGTACTTC.

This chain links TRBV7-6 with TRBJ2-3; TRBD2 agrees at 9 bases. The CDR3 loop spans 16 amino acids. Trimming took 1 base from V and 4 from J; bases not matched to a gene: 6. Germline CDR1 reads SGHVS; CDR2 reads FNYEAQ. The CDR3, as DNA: TGTGCCAGCAGCTTAGGCCTAGCGGGGACCGCAGATACGCAGTATTTT. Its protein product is CASSLGLAGTADTQYF.

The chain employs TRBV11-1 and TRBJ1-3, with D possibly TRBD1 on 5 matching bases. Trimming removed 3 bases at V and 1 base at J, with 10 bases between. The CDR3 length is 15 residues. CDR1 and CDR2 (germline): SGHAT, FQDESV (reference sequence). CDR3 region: CASSFGQQSGNTIYF. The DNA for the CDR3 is TGTGCCAGCAGCTTCGGACAACAATCTGGAAACACCATATATTTT.